What follows describes a single T cell receptor (beta chain). Many counts were recorded for this clonotype. This receptor's antigen is unknown. The input lacks base qualities; no much larger clone sits a single base away. The record originates from a study of Graves' ophthalmopathy and Graves' hyperthyroidism (dated by TCRdb to 2016 to 2019). About the study as a whole: Peripheral blood was collected before any treatment was given, at the time of initial diagnosis. Following sample collection, hyperthyroidism patients were given methimazole at a starting dose of 30 mg daily, and ophthalmopathy patients were given high-dose intravenous methylprednisolone. A discovery set of 95 to 100 patients (43 ophthalmopathy, around 57 stable hyperthyroidism) was enrolled to explore V-J signatures distinguishing ophthalmopathy from hyperthyroidism. In total, 135 blood samples were TCR-sequenced: around 42 ophthalmopathy, approximately 80 hyperthyroidism and 17 hyperthyroidism-to-ophthalmopathy patients. An independent validation cohort comprised around 19 hyperthyroidism patients and 15 to 17 patients who later progressed from hyperthyroidism to ophthalmopathy. In over 5 hyperthyroidism patients, the T-cell repertoire of thyroid tissue was compared with the T-cell repertoire of blood. To tell Graves' ophthalmopathy apart from Graves' hyperthyroidism, and to predict which patients would progress to ophthalmopathy, the study relied on TCR beta repertoire signatures. The 80 to 100 discovery patients were randomly divided into training and test sets at a 7:3 ratio.

The ophthalmopathy patients had moderately to severely active disease, with a Clinical Activity Score of 3 or higher, a NOSPECS grade of 4 or higher, and a disease duration of less than 3 months. Anyone with other autoimmune diseases, uncontrolled infections, pregnancy or lactation was excluded from the study. Clinical symptoms, serum thyroxine, TRAb, thyroid ultrasound and orbital computed tomography formed the basis of the diagnosis. PBMCs were isolated from about 10 ml of fresh peripheral blood by Ficoll-Paque density gradient centrifugation. Total RNA was extracted with Trizol reagent and quality-checked on an Agilent 2100 Bioanalyzer. Results and caveats for the whole study, not just this receptor: In cross-validation, the 13-signature model distinguished ophthalmopathy from stable hyperthyroidism with 85% to 90% sensitivity and about 84% specificity, and in the test set the corresponding values were 80% and 75%. In validation, the model predicted ophthalmopathy progression with roughly 68% sensitivity and around 72% specificity; some 13 predicted patients were CT-confirmed with GO in a median of approximately 6.2 months. No statistical method was used to set the sample size in advance, and the investigators knew which group each participant was assigned to. Most expanded thyroid clonotypes with a frequency above 0.001 also appeared in blood, which suggests that blood repertoires may reflect the immune response in the thyroid.

TCR beta CDR3 regions were amplified from RNA transcripts for repertoire sequencing. The first round was an RT-PCR using HTBI primers with the Qiagen OneStep RT-PCR kit, and this first round was followed by a second-round multiplex PCR, then size selection and purification. Libraries were sequenced on an Illumina HiSeq2000 using paired-end 100 bp reads. Per the authors' processing: SOAPnuke was used to process the reads, removing any read that contained adapters or uncalled bases, had a mean Phred below 15, or lacked an exact match to the constant primer or identifier. COPE v1.2.5 was used to merge the high-quality paired reads. Clonotypes were defined as unique nucleotide sequences and were aligned to IMGT TRB V, D and J references using MiTCR v1.1. The analysis was limited to V-J combinations with a frequency above 0.0001, which together covered 98% to 99.2% of repertoires. For each V-J combination, a TCR clonal expansion and chaos score was defined as F50 clonal expansion divided by the chaos observed in the TCRdist matrix. Welch's t-statistics and random forest were used to reduce features to approximately 13 V-J combinations, which were fed into a naive Bayes classifier. Thyroid-blood repertoire similarity was quantified with the Morisita-Horn index. TCRdb handled the public reads itself, with Q25 trimming in fastp and clone calling in MiXCR, and kept productive beta chains. Identical CDR3 proteins give one entry, which carries the most common genes and DNA. The V and J calls were determined by TCRdb, not by the authors. This sample lists 200,000 to 250,000 distinct CDR3 sequences; around 30% were detected once. The ten largest make up approximately 9.6% of the sample.

Looking up the germline V gene yields CDR1 MGHDK and CDR2 SYGVNS. Germline trimming amounts to 3 bases on V and 5 bases on J, with 11 as the count of junction bases outside the gene matches. Inclusive of the bounding cysteine and phenylalanine, the CDR3 is 16 residues long. The kept DNA is CDR3 alone, 48 bases in frame from the first base. This receptor was obtained from a man between 50 and 59 years old with Graves' ophthalmopathy. Donor details come from another sample of the same person, matched by shared clones. The sequenced sample was peripheral blood. The sequence joins TRBV25-1 to TRBJ2-5; TRBD2 lines up with 8 middle nucleotides. The DNA sequence follows: TGTGCCAGCAGTGAGGAGCGGGAGAGAGGAGGCGAGACCCAGTACTTC. It translates to CASSEERERGGETQYF.